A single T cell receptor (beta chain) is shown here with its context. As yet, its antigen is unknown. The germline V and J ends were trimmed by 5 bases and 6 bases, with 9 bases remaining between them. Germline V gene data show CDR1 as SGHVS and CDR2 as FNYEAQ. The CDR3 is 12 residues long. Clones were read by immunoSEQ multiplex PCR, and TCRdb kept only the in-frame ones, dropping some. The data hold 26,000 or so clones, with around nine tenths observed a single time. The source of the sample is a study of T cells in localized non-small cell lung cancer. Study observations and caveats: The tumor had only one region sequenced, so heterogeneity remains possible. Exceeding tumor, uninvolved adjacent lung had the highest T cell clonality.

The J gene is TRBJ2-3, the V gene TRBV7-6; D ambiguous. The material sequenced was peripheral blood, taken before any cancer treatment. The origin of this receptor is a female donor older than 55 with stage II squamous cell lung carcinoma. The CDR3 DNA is TGTGCCAGCAGCCGAGCGCTGGATACGCAGTATTTT. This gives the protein CASSRALDTQYF.